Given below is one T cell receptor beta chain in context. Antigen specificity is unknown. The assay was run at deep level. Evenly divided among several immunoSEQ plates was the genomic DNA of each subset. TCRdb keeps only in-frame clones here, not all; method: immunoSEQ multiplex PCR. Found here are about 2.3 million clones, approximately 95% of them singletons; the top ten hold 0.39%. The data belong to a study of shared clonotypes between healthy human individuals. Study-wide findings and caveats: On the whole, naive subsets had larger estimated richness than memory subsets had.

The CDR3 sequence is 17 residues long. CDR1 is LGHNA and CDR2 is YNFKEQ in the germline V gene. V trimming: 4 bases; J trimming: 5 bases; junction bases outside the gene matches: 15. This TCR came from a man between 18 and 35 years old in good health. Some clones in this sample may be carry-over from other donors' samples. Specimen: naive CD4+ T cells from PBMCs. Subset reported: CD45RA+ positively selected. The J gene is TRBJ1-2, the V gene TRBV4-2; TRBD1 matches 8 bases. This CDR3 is CASSRGGAGGAWYGYTF. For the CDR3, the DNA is TGTGCCAGCAGCCGAGGAGGAGCAGGGGGCGCTTGGTATGGCTACACCTTC.